The 31 T cell receptor beta chains reported below all come from one sample, sequenced in a study of T-cell reconstitution after alpha-beta-depleted transplantation in children. Unique molecular identifiers featured in how the TCRbeta library was prepared. TCRdb independently ran MiXCR on the PCR reads; one entry per CDR3 protein. The data hold about 400,000 distinct CDR3 sequences, with 20% observed a single time. The material sequenced was PBMCs from the stem cell graft donor, taken from the stem cell graft. These receptors originate from a human donor who donated a stem cell graft to a child with acute myeloid leukemia.

The chain uses TRBV20-1 and TRBJ1-1, with 8 bases aligning to TRBD1. Per the germline V gene, CDR1 is DFQATT and CDR2 is SNEGSKA (reference sequence). CDR3 length equals 14 residues. With 6 bases clipped from V and 3 bases from J, the junction kept 9 bases outside the gene matches. The CDR3 sequence: CSALGQGKDTEAFF. CDR3 DNA: TGCAGTGCCCTAGGACAGGGCAAGGACACTGAAGCTTTCTTT.

This clonotype was counted only a few times. The V gene is TRBV12-3 or TRBV12-4, the J gene TRBJ1-2, with D unclear. With 2 bases removed from V and 1 base from J, the gap between germline ends came to 8 bases. The CDR3 has 14 residues. DNA of the CDR3: TGTGCCAGCAGTTTATTTGAGGGTAACTATGGCTACACCTTC. It codes for CASSLFEGNYGYTF.

This clonotype has only a few counts. The chain couples TRBV3-1 to TRBJ2-7; no clear D gene. CDR1 is LGHDT, CDR2 YNNKEL, per germline (reference sequence). The V end was cut by 2 bases, the J end by 2 bases, with 10 bases between. There are 14 residues in the CDR3. Here the CDR3 reads CASSQFGVTYEQYF. The CDR3 coding sequence is TGTGCCAGCAGCCAATTCGGCGTGACCTACGAGCAGTACTTC.

This clonotype was seen repeatedly, ten times or more. This rearrangement joins TRBV20-1 to TRBJ2-2; 7 nucleotides agree with TRBD2. The CDR3 has 16 amino acids. J lost 0 bases, V lost 4 bases, and 8 bases had no gene match. CDR1 DFQATT and CDR2 SNEGSKA come from the germline V gene (reference sequence). CDR3 coding DNA: TGCAGTGCTAAGTGGGGGAGGGCCTCGAACACCGGGGAGCTGTTTTTT. Translation: CSAKWGRASNTGELFF.

This sequence joins TRBV20-1 and TRBJ2-2, with D perhaps matching TRBD1 (5 bases). This CDR3 is 14 amino acids long. Germline V gene lookup returns CDR1 DFQATT and CDR2 SNEGSKA (reference sequence). The V end was cut by 2 bases, the J end by 0 bases, with 7 bases between. The CDR3 region is CSARQGANTGELFF. The CDR3 DNA sequence: TGCAGTGCTAGACAGGGCGCGAACACCGGGGAGCTGTTTTTT.

The gene calls are TRBV27 and TRBJ2-7; maybe TRBD2 (6 bases). Trimming left V 3 bases short and J 3 bases short, with 12 bases between. In germline, CDR1 is MNHEY, CDR2 SMNVEV (reference sequence). The CDR3 consists of 14 residues. CDR3 DNA: TGTGCCAGCAGTTTGACGACTAGTTTCTACGAGCAGTACTTC. As protein: CASSLTTSFYEQYF.

This clonotype was counted between two and nine times. The chain joins TRBV28 to TRBJ2-1; D perhaps matches TRBD2 (6 bases). The CDR3 extends over 12 amino acids. Germline CDR1 MDHEN, CDR2 SYDVKM. V gave up 8 bases and J gave up 6 bases, with 11 bases separating them. The CDR3 nucleotides are TGTGCCAGCGGGGGGAGGCGCAATGAGCAGTTCTTC. Protein: CASGGRRNEQFF.

This clonotype was seen only a few times. A junction boundary mismatches the germline segment, possibly from a read error. The chain uses TRBV25-1 and TRBJ2-1; 9 positions match TRBD1. The CDR3 sequence is 11 residues long. The V gene's germline CDR1 is MGHDK and CDR2 SYGVNS. The CDR3 loop reads CASSSRTGDYF. CDR3 DNA sequence: TGTGCCAGCAGTTCCCGGACAGGGGACTACTTC.

This sequence joins TRBV7-2 and TRBJ2-1; TRBD1 matches 7 bases. V lost 5 bases, J lost 9 bases, and 16 bases stayed unmatched. There are 16 residues in the CDR3. Germline V CDR1 and CDR2: SGHTA, FQGNSA. CDR3 DNA sequence: TGTGCCAGCAGCACACCGGGACAGTCCTTGTCTGGTGAGCAGTTCTTC. Amino acids: CASSTPGQSLSGEQFF. The full variable domain, in which reference TRBV7-2 and TRBJ2-1 provide the parts outside the CDR3, is GAGVSQSPSNKVTEKGKDVELRCDPISGHTALYWYRQSLGQGLEFLIYFQGNSAPDKSGLPSDRFSAERTGGSVSTLTIQRTQQEDSAVYLCASSTPGQSLSGEQFFGPGTRLTVL.

V is TRBV29-1 and J is TRBJ2-7; TRBD1 matches at 7 bases. V trimming: 6 bases; J trimming: 4 bases; junction bases outside the gene matches: 12. The CDR3 covers 14 residues. Per germline, CDR1 SQVTM and CDR2 ANQGSEA. In nucleotides, the CDR3 is TGCAGCGTGAAGTTCGGGACAGACCCTTACGAGCAGTACTTC. It translates to CSVKFGTDPYEQYF.

This chain joins TRBV12-3 or TRBV12-4 and TRBJ1-5, with 8 positions matching TRBD1. The CDR3 totals 15 residues. The V and J ends lost 4 bases and 6 bases, in that order; junction bases with no gene match: 8. The CDR3 loop is CASSSDRGGRQPQHF. CDR3 nucleotides: TGTGCCAGCAGTTCCGACAGGGGCGGACGTCAGCCCCAGCATTTT.

This clonotype was recorded many times. The gene calls are TRBV20-1 and TRBJ2-1, with 12 bases matching TRBD2. CDR1 is DFQATT, CDR2 SNEGSKA, per germline (reference sequence). The CDR3 length is 15 residues. V shed 3 bases and J 4 bases; nucleotides not matched to a gene: 4. The CDR3 DNA reads TGCAGTGCTAGCGGACTAGCGGGGACATACAATGAGCAGTTCTTC. Residues: CSASGLAGTYNEQFF.

This clonotype was counted many times. The V and J genes are TRBV20-1 and TRBJ2-1; D may correspond to TRBD1 or TRBD2 (5 bases each). Trimming removed 5 bases at V and 6 bases at J, with 17 bases between. Germline V lookup: CDR1 DFQATT, CDR2 SNEGSKA (reference sequence). The CDR3 sequence is 14 residues long. The CDR3 here is CSAFPGFGTNEQFF. The CDR3 DNA sequence: TGCAGTGCTTTCCCGGGGTTTGGGACCAATGAGCAGTTCTTC.

The chain links TRBV11-2 to TRBJ2-2; 11 bases are a match to TRBD1. Germline V CDR1 and CDR2: SGHAT, FQNNGV. Germline trimming cut 2 bases from V and 2 bases from J; bases unmatched to any gene: 4. The CDR3 sequence is 17 residues long. The CDR3 DNA is TGTGCCAGCAGCTTAAGGACAGGGGGCGATAACACCGGGGAGCTGTTTTTT. Translating it yields CASSLRTGGDNTGELFF.

CDR3 amino acids: CSATRAGGSTDTQYF. CDR3 DNA sequence: TGCAGTGCCACCCGGGCGGGAGGTTCGACAGATACGCAGTATTTT. The chain links TRBV20-1 to TRBJ2-3, with TRBD2 identical over 8 bases. The germline gives CDR1 DFQATT, CDR2 SNEGSKA (reference sequence). J gave up 3 bases and V 6 bases, and 11 bases lay outside the gene matches. This CDR3 is 15 amino acids long.

The table lists this clonotype with a few counts. The CDR3 is CASSLGPGRGGYTF. The DNA for the CDR3 is TGTGCCAGCAGTTTAGGGCCAGGGCGGGGTGGCTACACCTTC. This rearrangement joins TRBV28 to TRBJ1-2, with D perhaps matching TRBD1 (5 bases). The CDR3 runs to 14 residues. The V end lost 2 bases, the J end lost 7 bases, and 14 bases lay between the germline ends. Germline-derived CDR1 and CDR2 are MDHEN and SYDVKM.

The chain joins TRBV12-3 or TRBV12-4 to TRBJ2-7; 9 nucleotides match TRBD1. There are 14 residues in the CDR3. The junction had 4 bases not matched to a gene; V was cut back by 7 bases and J by 0 bases. As DNA, the CDR3 is TGTGCCAGCAATGGACAGGGGCCCTCCTACGAGCAGTACTTC. Its translation: CASNGQGPSYEQYF.

The chain uses TRBV20-1 and TRBJ2-5; 13 positions agree with TRBD2. This CDR3 has 19 amino acids. Germline trimming cut 1 base from V and 1 base from J; bases unmatched to any gene: 12. Germline loops: CDR1 DFQATT, CDR2 SNEGSKA (reference sequence). The CDR3 DNA reads as TGCAGTGCTAGAGGAGTTTTAGGGACTAGCGGGGAACGCCAAGAGACCCAGTACTTC. This encodes CSARGVLGTSGERQETQYF.

The chain uses TRBV9 and TRBJ2-3; 12 nucleotides match TRBD2. Germline V gene lookup returns CDR1 SGDLS and CDR2 YYNGEE. CDR3 size: 16 residues. V lost 3 bases and J lost 4; bases outside the gene matches: 6. The CDR3 nucleotides read TGTGCCAGCAGCGAGACTAGCGGGAGAAGGTCAGATACGCAGTATTTT. Translating it yields CASSETSGRRSDTQYF.

There are a few counts of this clonotype. V is TRBV7-2 and J is TRBJ2-1, with TRBD2 identical over 9 bases. V gave up 0 bases and J gave up 3 bases; unmatched junction bases: 9. The CDR3 runs 18 residues. CDR1 is SGHTA and CDR2 is FQGNSA in the germline V gene. The CDR3 DNA sequence: TGTGCCAGCAGCTTAGCGATCAGGGCTAGCGGGAACTACAATGAGCAGTTCTTC. This translates into CASSLAIRASGNYNEQFF.

The chain couples TRBV6-1 to TRBJ1-1; D gene ambiguous. Per the germline V gene, CDR1 is MNHNS and CDR2 is SASEGT. CDR3 length: 15 residues. Deletions cut 7 bases from V and 3 bases from J, with 18 bases between. The CDR3 here is CASNPQPGSHTEAFF. The CDR3 DNA reads TGTGCCAGCAATCCCCAACCAGGTTCGCACACTGAAGCTTTCTTT.

This clonotype was detected only a few times. The chain recombines TRBV7-9 with TRBJ2-1, with unresolved D. V lost 1 base, J lost 10 bases, and 11 bases lay in between. CDR1 and CDR2 from the germline V gene are SEHNR and FQNEAQ (reference sequence). The CDR3 contains 13 residues. The CDR3 bases are TGTGCCAGCAGCTTAGAAGTGGTCAAGGAGCAGTTCTTC. It specifies CASSLEVVKEQFF.

This clonotype was seen a few times. The chain recombines TRBV10-3 with TRBJ2-7, with 7 bases aligning to TRBD2. CDR1 and CDR2 from the germline V gene are ENHRY and SYGVKD. The CDR3 spans 12 residues. The ends lost 10 bases at V and 1 base at J; junction bases unmatched: 4. CDR3 sequence: CATGLQSYEQYF. CDR3 DNA: TGTGCCACGGGACTACAATCCTACGAGCAGTACTTC.

This clonotype occurred a few times. The rearrangement uses TRBV5-1 and TRBJ2-7; no firm D call. The CDR3 has 16 amino acids. Germline V lookup: CDR1 SGHRS, CDR2 YFSETQ. The V end lost 0 bases, the J end lost 1 base, and 14 bases lay between the germline ends. In DNA, the CDR3 is TGCGCCAGCAGCTTGGGGTCACTGGCAGAGTCCTACGAGCAGTACTTC. Translated, it gives CASSLGSLAESYEQYF.

This clonotype was seen a handful of times. The V gene is TRBV12-5, the J gene TRBJ2-3, with 9 positions matching TRBD2. J was trimmed by 5 bases and V by 5 bases; bases with no gene match: 14. The germline CDR1 and CDR2 sequences are LGHNT and FRNRAP. This CDR3 region has 17 residues. The CDR3 coding sequence is TGTGCTAGTGGTCCAATAGCGGCGGGAGGGCCGGAAGATACGCAGTATTTT. Its protein is CASGPIAAGGPEDTQYF.

Many counts were recorded for this clonotype. V is TRBV29-1 and J is TRBJ1-4; D is unclear. V lost 4 bases and J lost 3, with 6 bases in between. Looked up from germline, CDR1 is SQVTM and CDR2 is ANQGSEA. There are 12 residues in the CDR3. CDR3 region: CSVATANEKLFF. The CDR3 DNA sequence: TGCAGCGTTGCAACAGCTAATGAAAAACTGTTTTTT.

This clonotype was seen a handful of times. The genes are TRBV6-2 or TRBV6-3 and TRBJ2-1; 11 bases map to TRBD2. The J segment lost 7 bases and the V segment lost 4 bases, leaving 6 bases of the junction unmatched. CDR1 and CDR2 (germline): MNHEY, SVGEGT. The CDR3 extends over 15 amino acids. In nucleotides, the CDR3 is TGTGCCAGCAGTTTAGCGGGAGGGGGTCTGAATGAGCAGTTCTTC. Protein product: CASSLAGGGLNEQFF.

This clonotype was observed a few times. This sequence joins TRBV4-3 and TRBJ2-7; TRBD1 agrees at 9 bases. CDR3 length equals 15 residues. V was pared by 0 bases and J by 3 bases, with 3 bases of the junction left unmatched. CDR1 and CDR2 (germline): LGHNA, YSLEER. The CDR3 DNA sequence: TGCGCCAGCAGCCAAGATGGGACAGGGAACTACGAGCAGTACTTC. It is translated as CASSQDGTGNYEQYF.

This clonotype turned up a few times. This chain links TRBV27 with TRBJ2-1; tentatively, D is TRBD1 or TRBD2 (9 bases each). Trimming took off 4 bases at V and 0 bases at J, with 25 bases between the two ends. The germline CDR1 and CDR2 sequences are MNHEY and SMNVEV (reference sequence). The CDR3 covers 20 residues. The CDR3 loop reads CASSYLTGGRGRASYNEQFF. The CDR3 DNA follows: TGTGCCAGCAGTTACTTAACAGGGGGCCGCGGGAGGGCCTCCTACAATGAGCAGTTCTTC.

This clonotype was found many times. The chain joins TRBV20-1 to TRBJ1-5; D ambiguous. Trimming cost V 3 bases and J 0 bases, with 12 bases left between them. The CDR3 sequence is 15 residues long. Germline CDR1 DFQATT, CDR2 SNEGSKA (reference sequence). CDR3 nucleotide sequence: TGCAGTGCTAGGGGCGGGGATTATAGCAATCAGCCCCAGCATTTT. As protein: CSARGGDYSNQPQHF.

Only a few counts were recorded for this clonotype. The J gene is TRBJ2-1, the V gene TRBV6-2 or TRBV6-3, with 9 bases matching TRBD1. The V and J ends lost 6 bases and 6 bases, in that order; junction bases with no gene match: 6. Germline V CDR1 and CDR2: MNHEY, SVGEGT. The CDR3 runs to 14 residues. The CDR3 sequence is CASRYPGQGNEQFF. As DNA, the CDR3 is TGTGCCAGCAGATACCCGGGACAGGGCAATGAGCAGTTCTTC.